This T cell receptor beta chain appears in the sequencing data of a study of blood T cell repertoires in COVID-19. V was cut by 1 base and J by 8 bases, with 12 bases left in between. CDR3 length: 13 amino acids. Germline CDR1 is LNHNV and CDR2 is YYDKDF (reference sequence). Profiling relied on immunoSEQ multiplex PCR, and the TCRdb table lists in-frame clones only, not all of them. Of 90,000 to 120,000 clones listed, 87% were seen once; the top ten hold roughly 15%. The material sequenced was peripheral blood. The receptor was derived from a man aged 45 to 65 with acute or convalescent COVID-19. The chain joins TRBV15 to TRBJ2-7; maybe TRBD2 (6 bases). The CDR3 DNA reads TGTGCCACCAGCAGAGGGCCGGGAGCTCAGCAGTACTTC. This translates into CATSRGPGAQQYF. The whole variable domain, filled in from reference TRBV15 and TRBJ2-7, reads DAMVIQNPRYQVTQFGKPVTLSCSQTLNHNVMYWYQQKSSQAPKLLFHYYDKDFNNEADTPDNFQSRRPNTSFCFLDIRSPGLGDTAMYLCATSRGPGAQQYFGPGTRLTVT.